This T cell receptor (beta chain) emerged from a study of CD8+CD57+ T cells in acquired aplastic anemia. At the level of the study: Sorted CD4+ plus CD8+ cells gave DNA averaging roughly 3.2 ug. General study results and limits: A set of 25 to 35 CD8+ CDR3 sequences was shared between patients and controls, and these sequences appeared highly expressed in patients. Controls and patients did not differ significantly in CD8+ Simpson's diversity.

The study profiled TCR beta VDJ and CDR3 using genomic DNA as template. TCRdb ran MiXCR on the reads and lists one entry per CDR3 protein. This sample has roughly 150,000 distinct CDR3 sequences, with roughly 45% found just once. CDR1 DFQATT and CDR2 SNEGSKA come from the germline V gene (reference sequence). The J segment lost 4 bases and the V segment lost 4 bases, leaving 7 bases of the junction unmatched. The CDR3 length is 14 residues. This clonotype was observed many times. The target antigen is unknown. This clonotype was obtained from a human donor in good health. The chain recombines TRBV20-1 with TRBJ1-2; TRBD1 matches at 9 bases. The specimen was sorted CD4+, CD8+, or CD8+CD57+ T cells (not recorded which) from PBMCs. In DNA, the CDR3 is TGCAGTGCTAAGACAGGGGGGGGGGGCTATGGCTACACCTTC. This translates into CSAKTGGGGYGYTF.